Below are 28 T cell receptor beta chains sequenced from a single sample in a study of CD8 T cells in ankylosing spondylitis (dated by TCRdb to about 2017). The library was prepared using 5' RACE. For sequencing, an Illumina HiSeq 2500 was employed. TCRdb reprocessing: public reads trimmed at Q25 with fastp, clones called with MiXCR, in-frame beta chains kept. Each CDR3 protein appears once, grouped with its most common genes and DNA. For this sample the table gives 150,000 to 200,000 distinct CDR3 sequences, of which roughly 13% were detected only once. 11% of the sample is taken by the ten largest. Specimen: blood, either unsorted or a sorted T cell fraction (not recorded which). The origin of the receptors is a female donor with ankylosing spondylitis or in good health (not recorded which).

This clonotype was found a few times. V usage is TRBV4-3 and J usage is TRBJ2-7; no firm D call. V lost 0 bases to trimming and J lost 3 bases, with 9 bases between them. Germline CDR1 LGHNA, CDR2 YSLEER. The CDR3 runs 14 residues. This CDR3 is CASSQDQGDYEQYF. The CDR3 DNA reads TGCGCCAGCAGCCAAGATCAAGGAGACTACGAGCAGTACTTC.

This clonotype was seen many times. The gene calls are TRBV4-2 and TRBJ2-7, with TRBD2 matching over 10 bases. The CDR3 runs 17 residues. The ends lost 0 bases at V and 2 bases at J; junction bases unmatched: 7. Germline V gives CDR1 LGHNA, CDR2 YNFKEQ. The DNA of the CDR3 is TGTGCCAGCAGCCAAGATGGGAGCGGGAGGGGTACCTACGAGCAGTACTTC. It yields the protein CASSQDGSGRGTYEQYF.

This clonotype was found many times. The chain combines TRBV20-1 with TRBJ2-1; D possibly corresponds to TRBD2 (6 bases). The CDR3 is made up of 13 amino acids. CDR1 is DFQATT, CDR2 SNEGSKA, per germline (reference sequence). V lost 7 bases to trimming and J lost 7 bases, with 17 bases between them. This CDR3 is CSVFSGEGNEQFF. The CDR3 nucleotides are TGCAGTGTCTTTTCGGGAGAGGGGAATGAGCAGTTCTTC.

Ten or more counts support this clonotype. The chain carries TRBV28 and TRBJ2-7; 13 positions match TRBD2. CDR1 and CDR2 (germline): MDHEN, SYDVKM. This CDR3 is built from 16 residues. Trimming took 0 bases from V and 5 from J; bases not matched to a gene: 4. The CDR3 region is CASSLWGLAGKHEQYF. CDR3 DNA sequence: TGTGCCAGCAGTTTATGGGGACTAGCGGGAAAACACGAGCAGTACTTC.

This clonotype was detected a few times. CDR3 amino acids: CASSLGIQGGSGASYEQYF. CDR3 sequence (DNA): TGTGCCAGCAGCTTAGGTATCCAGGGGGGTTCTGGGGCGTCGTACGAGCAGTACTTC. The V and J genes are TRBV7-8 and TRBJ2-7, with a weak D call TRBD1 (7 bases). Germline-derived CDR1 and CDR2 are SGHVS and FQNEAQ. Trimming pared 1 base from V and 4 bases from J, leaving 26 bases between. This CDR3 region has 19 residues.

The CDR3 reads CASSQDPLSVREGQFF. The CDR3 coding sequence is TGCGCCAGCAGCCAAGACCCCCTATCGGTACGCGAAGGGCAGTTCTTC. The chain has TRBV4-1 and TRBJ2-1, with no clear D. V lost 0 bases and J 12 bases, leaving 21 bases between the germline ends. CDR1 MGHRA and CDR2 YSYEKL come from the germline V gene. The CDR3 covers 16 residues.

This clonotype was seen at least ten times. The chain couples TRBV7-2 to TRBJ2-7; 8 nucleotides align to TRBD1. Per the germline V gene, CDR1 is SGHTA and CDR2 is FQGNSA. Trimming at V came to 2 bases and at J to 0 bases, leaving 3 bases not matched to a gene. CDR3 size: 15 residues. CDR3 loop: CASSLMGQVSYEQYF. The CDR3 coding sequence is TGTGCCAGCAGCTTAATGGGACAGGTCTCCTACGAGCAGTACTTC.

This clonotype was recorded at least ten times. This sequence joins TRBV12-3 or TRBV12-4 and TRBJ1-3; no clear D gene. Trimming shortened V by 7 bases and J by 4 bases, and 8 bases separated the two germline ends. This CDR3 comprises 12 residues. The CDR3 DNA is TGTGCCAGCACCCCACTGGGAAACACCATATATTTT. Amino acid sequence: CASTPLGNTIYF.

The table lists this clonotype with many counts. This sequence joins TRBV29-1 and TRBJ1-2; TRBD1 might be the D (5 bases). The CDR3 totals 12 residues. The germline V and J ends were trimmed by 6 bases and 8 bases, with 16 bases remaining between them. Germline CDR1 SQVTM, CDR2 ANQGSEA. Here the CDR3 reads CSVAREPGGYTF. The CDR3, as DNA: TGCAGCGTCGCCAGGGAACCGGGCGGCTACACCTTC.

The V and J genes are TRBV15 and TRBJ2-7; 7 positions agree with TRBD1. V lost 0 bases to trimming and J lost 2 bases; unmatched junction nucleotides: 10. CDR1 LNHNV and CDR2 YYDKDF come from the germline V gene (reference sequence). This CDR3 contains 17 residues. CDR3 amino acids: CATSRDRRQGAPYEQYF. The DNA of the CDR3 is TGTGCCACCAGCAGAGATAGGCGACAGGGTGCCCCCTACGAGCAGTACTTC.

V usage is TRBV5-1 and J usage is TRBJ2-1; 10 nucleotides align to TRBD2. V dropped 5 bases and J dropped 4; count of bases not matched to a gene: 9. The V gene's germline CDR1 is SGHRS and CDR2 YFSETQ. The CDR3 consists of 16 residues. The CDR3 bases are TGCGCCAGCAGGTCGGCTAGCGGGAGTTCGTACAATGAGCAGTTCTTC. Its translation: CASRSASGSSYNEQFF.

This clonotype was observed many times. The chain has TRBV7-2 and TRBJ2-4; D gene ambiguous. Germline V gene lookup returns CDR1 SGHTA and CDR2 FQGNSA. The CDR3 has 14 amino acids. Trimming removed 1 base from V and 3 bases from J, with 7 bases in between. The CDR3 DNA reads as TGTGCCAGCAGCTTAGAGGTTAGCAAAAACATTCAGTACTTC. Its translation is CASSLEVSKNIQYF. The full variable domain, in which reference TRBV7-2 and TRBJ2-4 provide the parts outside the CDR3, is GAGVSQSPSNKVTEKGKDVELRCDPISGHTALYWYRQSLGQGLEFLIYFQGNSAPDKSGLPSDRFSAERTGGSVSTLTIQRTQQEDSAVYLCASSLEVSKNIQYFGAGTRLSVL.

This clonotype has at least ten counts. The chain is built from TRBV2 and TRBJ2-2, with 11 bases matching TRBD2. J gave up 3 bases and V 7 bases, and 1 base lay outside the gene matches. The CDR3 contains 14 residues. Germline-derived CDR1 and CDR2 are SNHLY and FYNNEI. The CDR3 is CASKGLADTGELFF. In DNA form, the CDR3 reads TGTGCCAGCAAGGGACTAGCGGACACCGGGGAGCTGTTTTTT.

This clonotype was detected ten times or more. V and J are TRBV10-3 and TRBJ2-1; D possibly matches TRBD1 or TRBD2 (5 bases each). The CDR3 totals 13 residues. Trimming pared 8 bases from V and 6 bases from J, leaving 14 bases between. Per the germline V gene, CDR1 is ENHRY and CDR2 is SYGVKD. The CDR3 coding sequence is TGTGCCATCTTGGGGGTCCTGGGCAATGAGCAGTTCTTC. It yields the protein CAILGVLGNEQFF.

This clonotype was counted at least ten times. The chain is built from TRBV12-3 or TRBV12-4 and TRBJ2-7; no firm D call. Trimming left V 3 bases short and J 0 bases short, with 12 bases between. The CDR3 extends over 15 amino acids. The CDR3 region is CASSLLVDSSYEQYF. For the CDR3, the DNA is TGTGCCAGCAGTTTGTTGGTTGACTCCTCCTACGAGCAGTACTTC.

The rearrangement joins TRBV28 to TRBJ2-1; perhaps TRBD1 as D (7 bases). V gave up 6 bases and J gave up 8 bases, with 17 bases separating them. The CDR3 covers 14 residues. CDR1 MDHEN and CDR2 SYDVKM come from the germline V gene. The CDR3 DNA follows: TGTGCCAGCAGAAGGGGGCGCGGGGTCTATGAGCAGTTCTTC. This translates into CASRRGRGVYEQFF.

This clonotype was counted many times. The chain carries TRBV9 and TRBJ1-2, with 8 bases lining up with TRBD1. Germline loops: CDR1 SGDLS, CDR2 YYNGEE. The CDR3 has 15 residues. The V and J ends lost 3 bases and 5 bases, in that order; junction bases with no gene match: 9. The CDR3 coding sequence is TGTGCCAGCAGCGGCGACAGGGGAGGACTTTATGGCTACACCTTC. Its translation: CASSGDRGGLYGYTF.

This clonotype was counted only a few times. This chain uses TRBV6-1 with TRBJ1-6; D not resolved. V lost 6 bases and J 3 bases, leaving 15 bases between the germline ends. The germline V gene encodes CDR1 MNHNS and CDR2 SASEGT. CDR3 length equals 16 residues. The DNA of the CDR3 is TGTGCCAGCAGAGACCCTAGGCCGAGCTATAATTCACCCCTCCACTTT. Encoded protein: CASRDPRPSYNSPLHF.

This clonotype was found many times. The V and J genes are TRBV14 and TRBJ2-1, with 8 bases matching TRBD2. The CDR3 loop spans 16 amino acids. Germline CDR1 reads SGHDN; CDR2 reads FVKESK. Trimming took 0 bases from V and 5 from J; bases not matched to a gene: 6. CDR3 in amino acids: CASSQELGTRDNEQFF. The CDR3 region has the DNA TGTGCCAGCAGCCAAGAATTGGGGACTAGGGACAATGAGCAGTTCTTC.

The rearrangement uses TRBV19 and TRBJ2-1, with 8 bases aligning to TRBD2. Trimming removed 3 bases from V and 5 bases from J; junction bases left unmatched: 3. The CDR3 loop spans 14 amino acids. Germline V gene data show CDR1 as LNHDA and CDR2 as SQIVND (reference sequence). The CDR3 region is CASSITSGNNEQFF. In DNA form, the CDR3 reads TGTGCCAGTAGTATTACTAGCGGAAACAATGAGCAGTTCTTC.

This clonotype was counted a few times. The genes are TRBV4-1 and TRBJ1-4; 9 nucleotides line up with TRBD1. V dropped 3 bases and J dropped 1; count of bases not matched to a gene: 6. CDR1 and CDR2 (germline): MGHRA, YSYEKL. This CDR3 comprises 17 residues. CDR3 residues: CASSHERQGGTNEKLFF. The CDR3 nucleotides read TGCGCCAGCAGCCACGAAAGACAGGGGGGAACTAATGAAAAACTGTTTTTT.

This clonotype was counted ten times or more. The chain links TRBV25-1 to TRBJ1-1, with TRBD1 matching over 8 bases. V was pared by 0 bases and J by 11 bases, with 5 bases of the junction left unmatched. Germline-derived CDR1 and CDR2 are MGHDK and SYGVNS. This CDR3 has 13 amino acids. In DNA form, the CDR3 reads TGTGCCAGCAGTGAATATCAGGGGGCGCGGGCTTTCTTT. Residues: CASSEYQGARAFF.

The CDR3 region has the DNA TGCAGTGCTAGATCCCAGAACGACTACAATGAGCAGTTCTTC. Translating gives CSARSQNDYNEQFF. This chain connects TRBV20-1 to TRBJ2-1; no reliable D call. The CDR3 is 14 residues long. CDR1 DFQATT and CDR2 SNEGSKA come from the germline V gene (reference sequence). V lost 2 bases, J lost 3 bases, and 11 bases lay in between.

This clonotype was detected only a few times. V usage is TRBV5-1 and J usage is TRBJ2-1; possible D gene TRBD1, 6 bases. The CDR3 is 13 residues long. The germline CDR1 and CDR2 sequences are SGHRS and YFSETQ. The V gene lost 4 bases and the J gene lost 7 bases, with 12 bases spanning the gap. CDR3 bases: TGCGCCAGCAGCAGACAGGATCTGAATGAGCAGTTCTTC. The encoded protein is CASSRQDLNEQFF.

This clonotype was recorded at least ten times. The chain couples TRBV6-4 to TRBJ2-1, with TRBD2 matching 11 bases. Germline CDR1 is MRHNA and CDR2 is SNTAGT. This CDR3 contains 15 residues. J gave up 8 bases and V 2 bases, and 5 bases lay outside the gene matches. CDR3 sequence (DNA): TGTGCCAGCAGTGACAAAACTAGCGGGGGCTATGAGCAGTTCTTC. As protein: CASSDKTSGGYEQFF.

CDR3 sequence: CSARGTSDYEQYF. The CDR3, as DNA: TGCAGTGCTAGAGGGACTAGCGATTACGAGCAGTACTTC. The chain carries TRBV20-1 and TRBJ2-7, with 9 bases that match TRBD2. Germline CDR1 reads DFQATT; CDR2 reads SNEGSKA (reference sequence). V dropped 1 base and J dropped 4; count of bases not matched to a gene: 2. The CDR3 extends over 13 amino acids.

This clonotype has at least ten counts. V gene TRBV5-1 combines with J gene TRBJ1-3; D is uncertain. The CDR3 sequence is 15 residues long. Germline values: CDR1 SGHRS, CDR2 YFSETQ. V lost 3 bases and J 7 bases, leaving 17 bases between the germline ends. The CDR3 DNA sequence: TGCGCCAGCAGCTCCGGACCAGAGAGGCTTAACACCATATATTTT. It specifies CASSSGPERLNTIYF.

The CDR3 protein is CASSLDPASYNEQFF. CDR3 DNA sequence: TGTGCCAGCAGCTTAGACCCAGCCTCCTACAATGAGCAGTTCTTC. The chain links TRBV7-9 to TRBJ2-1; D not resolved. The CDR3 consists of 15 residues. Germline V gives CDR1 SEHNR, CDR2 FQNEAQ (reference sequence). V lost 1 base and J lost 0, with 7 bases in between.